This TCR beta chain was captured in a study of CD8+CD57+ T cells in acquired aplastic anemia. The CDR3 totals 15 residues. In germline, CDR1 is LNHNV, CDR2 YYDKDF (reference sequence). V gave up 1 base and J gave up 5 bases; unmatched junction bases: 4. This clonotype was observed a handful of times. Its matching antigen is unknown. Notes on the study in general: A set of 25 to 30 CD8+ CDR3 sequences was shared between patients and controls, and these sequences appeared highly expressed in patients.

CDR3 and TCR beta VDJ profiling relied on genomic DNA as the template. MiXCR was run by TCRdb on the reads, yielding one entry per CDR3 protein. This sample yields a few hundred thousand distinct CDR3 sequences, of which over 60% are seen a single time; 25% to 30% belongs to the top ten. The V call is TRBV15, the J call TRBJ2-7; 11 bases are shared with TRBD2. Sequenced sample: sorted CD4+, CD8+, or CD8+CD57+ T cells (not recorded which) from PBMCs. The sequence was collected from a human donor in good health. CDR3: CATSRVTSGNHEQYF. The CDR3 DNA sequence: TGTGCCACCAGCAGAGTGACTAGCGGGAACCACGAGCAGTACTTC.